This T cell receptor (beta chain) was recorded in a study of blood T cell repertoires in COVID-19. About the study: Acute-phase and convalescent COVID-19 samples originated in the United States, Italy and Spain. From T cells, B-cell-depleted T cells, or PBMCs came the material, which was cDNA or gDNA.

This table comes from immunoSEQ multiplex PCR, and its TCRdb copy is limited to in-frame clones, with some not included. The sample includes 150,000 to 200,000 clones, about nine tenths of them seen just once. Trimming shortened V by 0 bases and J by 8 bases, and 9 bases separated the two germline ends. CDR1 and CDR2 from the germline V gene are KGHDR and SFDVKD. The CDR3 totals 13 residues. Sequences were obtained from peripheral blood. The TCR sequence derives from a woman in her fifties or sixties with COVID-19, enrolled during active disease. This sequence joins TRBV24-1 and TRBJ1-2; D gene unclear. The CDR3 here is CATSDLQYSGYTF. The CDR3 bases are TGTGCCACCAGTGATTTGCAGTATAGCGGCTACACCTTC.